A selection of T cell receptor beta chains follows, all from one sample in a study of T-cell memory formation after mild COVID-19. TCRdb fed the 5' RACE reads into MiXCR, producing one record per CDR3 protein. The repertoire has 500,000 to 650,000 distinct CDR3 sequences, about 22% of them found once; the top ten carry approximately 8.4%. Sequenced input: PBMCs or a T cell subset sorted from them (not recorded which). The receptor source for this set is an adult woman who had mild COVID-19 (a few samples of this study predate the infection). Cell type and time point are not known. The CDR3 runs from the conserved cysteine through the conserved F or W. The order of the fields is CDR3 DNA, CDR3 protein, V gene, J gene, D gene, clone size. A D gene is named only where the DNA matches it firmly. Size is stated for part of the rows, as once, few or many counts, or as a class when the clone is expanded.

TGTGCCAGCAGTGTGGAGGGCAAAAACATTCAGTACTTC	CASSVEGKNIQYF	TRBV2	TRBJ2-4	-	-
TGCGCCAGCAGCCCTGGAGGGGTCAGCAATCAGCCCCAGCATTTT	CASSPGGVSNQPQHF	TRBV5-1	TRBJ1-5	-	few
TGTGCCAGCGACAGGGGGGCGAGCACAGATACGCAGTATTTT	CASDRGASTDTQYF	TRBV7-2	TRBJ2-3	TRBD1	few
TGTGCCAGCAGCCTTCCCCAAAGTGAGCAGTTCTTC	CASSLPQSEQFF	TRBV11-3	TRBJ2-1	-	-
TGTGCCAGCAGCTCCGGGGCGGGCGTGCAGGCAGATACGCAGTATTTT	CASSSGAGVQADTQYF	TRBV7-6	TRBJ2-3	-	-
TGTGCCAGCAGCCAAGGAGCTATAAACACCGGGGAGCTGTTTTTT	CASSQGAINTGELFF	TRBV14	TRBJ2-2	-	-
TGCAGCGTTGAAGATGACAGATCCTACGAGCAGTACTTC	CSVEDDRSYEQYF	TRBV29-1	TRBJ2-7	-	-
TGTGCCAGCAGCTTGGTGGACGGAGAATACGAGCAGTACTTC	CASSLVDGEYEQYF	TRBV5-5	TRBJ2-7	-	-
TGCGCCAGCAGCCCTCCAGCGGGGGCAGAGCAGTTCTTC	CASSPPAGAEQFF	TRBV5-1	TRBJ2-1	TRBD2	many
TGTGCCAGCAGCTTAGGTCGGGGGAGGTATTCTGAGCAGTTCTTC	CASSLGRGRYSEQFF	TRBV7-8	TRBJ2-1	-	-
TGTGCTAGCAGCTTTCGGCTCGACGGAGAGACCCAGTACTTC	CASSFRLDGETQYF	TRBV7-7	TRBJ2-5	-	few
TGCAGTGCTAGAGGCGGGGGGGCCGGAAATGAGCAGTTCTTC	CSARGGGAGNEQFF	TRBV20-1	TRBJ2-1	TRBD2	-
TGCAGCGTTCCAGGGACAGCGGGGGCCCCAGCCACTGATACGCAGTATTTT	CSVPGTAGAPATDTQYF	TRBV29-1	TRBJ2-3	-	few
TGTGCCTGGAGTTGGGGCGGGACTAGTACAGATACGCAGTATTTT	CAWSWGGTSTDTQYF	TRBV30	TRBJ2-3	TRBD2	-
TGTGCCAGCAGCTTAGGGGCGGTTGGTAGCGGGGATAAAGATACGCAGTATTTT	CASSLGAVGSGDKDTQYF	TRBV7-8	TRBJ2-3	TRBD2	few
TGTGCCAGCAGTTACTCCGACAGGTCTCTGGAGACCCAGTACTTC	CASSYSDRSLETQYF	TRBV6-2/TRBV6-3	TRBJ2-5	-	-
TGTGCCAGCAGCCAAGCACGGGGACAGACCCAGTACTTC	CASSQARGQTQYF	TRBV4-2	TRBJ2-5	-	-
TGTGCCAGCAGTTACATGACATCCCGTCAGCCCCAGCATTTT	CASSYMTSRQPQHF	TRBV6-2/TRBV6-3	TRBJ1-5	-	few
TGTGCCAGCAGTTACAGGACAGGGAGGGGCACTGAAGCTTTCTTT	CASSYRTGRGTEAFF	TRBV6-6	TRBJ1-1	TRBD1	-
TGCAGTGCTAGACTGACAGGGGGCGTCTCTGAAGCTTTCTTT	CSARLTGGVSEAFF	TRBV20-1	TRBJ1-1	TRBD1	-
TGTGCCAGCAGCCCAGGTGGGACAGGGGGACGCGAGCAGTACTTC	CASSPGGTGGREQYF	TRBV25-1	TRBJ2-7	TRBD1	few
TGTGCCAGCAGCCTAGGTCGCTACGAGCAGTTCTTC	CASSLGRYEQFF	TRBV11-3	TRBJ2-1	-	-
TGTGCCACCAGTGGACTAGCGGGAGAAGTTAATGAGCAGTTCTTC	CATSGLAGEVNEQFF	TRBV24-1	TRBJ2-1	TRBD2	few
TGTGCCACCAGTGATTTTTCCACGGTGGGGGCTGGCACCGGGGAGCTGTTTTTT	CATSDFSTVGAGTGELFF	TRBV24-1	TRBJ2-2	-	-
TGCAGTGCTAGGGACCGGCTGCAAAATGAGCAGTTCTTC	CSARDRLQNEQFF	TRBV20-1	TRBJ2-1	-	few
TGCGCCAGCAGCTTGAGGTCAGACTACGAGCAGTACTTC	CASSLRSDYEQYF	TRBV5-1	TRBJ2-7	-	-